These 7 T cell receptor beta chains share one sample of origin, sequenced in a study of glioma-infiltrating T cells after dendritic cell vaccination. The method was immunoSEQ multiplex PCR; TCRdb's version includes in-frame clones alone and lacks a portion of them. Among tens of thousands of clones listed, about 90% were seen once. The source material was blood, sampled before dendritic cell vaccination. The receptors here all came from a human donor with glioblastoma.

This clone occurred once. The chain couples TRBV29-1 to TRBJ1-3, with D perhaps TRBD1 (6 bases). Trimming took off 6 bases at V and 2 bases at J, with 14 bases between the two ends. The CDR3 totals 14 residues. Germline values: CDR1 SQVTM, CDR2 ANQGSEA. The CDR3 sequence: CSVAQNRAGNTIYF. CDR3 DNA sequence: TGCAGCGTCGCCCAAAACAGGGCTGGAAACACCATATATTTT.

This chain joins TRBV5-1 and TRBJ2-7; 10 nucleotides match TRBD1. Germline-derived CDR1 and CDR2 are SGHRS and YFSETQ. V lost 5 bases to trimming and J lost 6 bases; unmatched junction nucleotides: 8. CDR3 size: 14 residues. Written as DNA, the CDR3 is TGCGCCAGCAGTCCCGGGACAGGGGCGGTCGAGCAGTACTTC. Translated, it gives CASSPGTGAVEQYF.

V is TRBV7-9 and J is TRBJ1-1; 7 nucleotides line up with TRBD1. V shed 5 bases, J shed 7 bases, and the junction held 10 bases outside the gene matches. Germline V CDR1 and CDR2: SEHNR, FQNEAQ (reference sequence). The CDR3 contains 14 residues. The CDR3 sequence is CASSPIGTASEAFF. As DNA, the CDR3 is TGTGCCAGCAGCCCAATCGGGACAGCCAGTGAAGCTTTCTTT.

This clone has only one observation. The genes are TRBV27 and TRBJ1-3, with D unresolved. This CDR3 has 13 amino acids. V was cut by 5 bases and J by 0 bases, with 5 bases left in between. CDR1 and CDR2 (germline): MNHEY, SMNVEV (reference sequence). Written as DNA, the CDR3 is TGTGCCAGCAGTCCCCTCTCTGGAAACACCATATATTTT. Translating it yields CASSPLSGNTIYF.

The V call is TRBV19, the J call TRBJ2-7; 8 bases are shared with TRBD1. V was clipped by 1 base and J by 3 bases; unmatched bases: 5. Germline V CDR1 and CDR2: LNHDA, SQIVND (reference sequence). The CDR3 has 15 amino acids. CDR3 in DNA: TGTGCCAGTAGTATAGGTCCAGGGGGCCTCTACGAGCAGTACTTC. It is translated as CASSIGPGGLYEQYF.

This chain uses TRBV6-4 with TRBJ1-2; 7 bases are shared with TRBD1. V lost 7 bases to trimming and J lost 4 bases; unmatched junction nucleotides: 6. The CDR3 consists of 13 residues. CDR1 is MRHNA, CDR2 SNTAGT, per germline. The CDR3 loop is CASIEGAFYGYTF. The CDR3 nucleotides are TGTGCCAGCATAGAGGGGGCTTTCTATGGCTACACCTTC.

The chain joins TRBV5-4 to TRBJ1-1, with 7 positions matching TRBD1. The length of the CDR3 is 15 residues. In germline, CDR1 is SGHNT, CDR2 YYREEE (reference sequence). The V segment lost 4 bases and the J segment 1 base; nucleotides outside the gene matches: 7. The chain's CDR3 is CASSLRTGGNTEAFF. CDR3 DNA sequence: TGTGCCAGCAGCCTACGGACAGGAGGGAACACTGAAGCTTTCTTT.